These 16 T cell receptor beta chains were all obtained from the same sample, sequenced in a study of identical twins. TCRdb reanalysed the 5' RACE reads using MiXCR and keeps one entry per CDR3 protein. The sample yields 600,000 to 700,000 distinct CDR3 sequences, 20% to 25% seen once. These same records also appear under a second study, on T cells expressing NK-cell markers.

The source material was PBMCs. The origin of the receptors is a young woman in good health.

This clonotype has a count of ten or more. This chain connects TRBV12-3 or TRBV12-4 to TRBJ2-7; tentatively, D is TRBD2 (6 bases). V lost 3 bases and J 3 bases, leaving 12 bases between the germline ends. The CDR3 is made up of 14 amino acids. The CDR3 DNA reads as TGTGCCAGCAGTTTGGGAGGCTTCGGCTACGAGCAGTACTTC. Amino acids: CASSLGGFGYEQYF.

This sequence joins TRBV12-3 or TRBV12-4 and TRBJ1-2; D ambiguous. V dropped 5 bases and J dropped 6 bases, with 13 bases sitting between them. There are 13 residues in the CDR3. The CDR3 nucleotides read TGTGCCAGCAGTCGTACACCAGACGATGGCTACACCTTC. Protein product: CASSRTPDDGYTF.

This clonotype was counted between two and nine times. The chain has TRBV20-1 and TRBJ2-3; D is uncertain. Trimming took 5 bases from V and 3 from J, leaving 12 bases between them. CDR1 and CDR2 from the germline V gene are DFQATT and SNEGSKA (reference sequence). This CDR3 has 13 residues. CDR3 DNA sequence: TGCAGTGCTTCCCACTCGCCGACAGATACGCAGTATTTT. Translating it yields CSASHSPTDTQYF.

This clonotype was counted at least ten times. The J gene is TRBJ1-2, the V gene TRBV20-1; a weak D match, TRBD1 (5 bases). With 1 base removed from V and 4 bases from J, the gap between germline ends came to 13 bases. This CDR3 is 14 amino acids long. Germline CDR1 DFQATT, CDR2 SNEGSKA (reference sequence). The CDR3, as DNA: TGCAGTGCTAGAGGGACACATCATAGCTATGGCTACACCTTC. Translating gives CSARGTHHSYGYTF.

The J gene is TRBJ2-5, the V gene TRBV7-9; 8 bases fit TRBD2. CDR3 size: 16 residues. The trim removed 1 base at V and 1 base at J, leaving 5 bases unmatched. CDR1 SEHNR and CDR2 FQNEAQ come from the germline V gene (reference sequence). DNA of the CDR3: TGTGCCAGCAGCTTAGGAAGCGGGAGCCCCCAAGAGACCCAGTACTTC. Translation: CASSLGSGSPQETQYF.

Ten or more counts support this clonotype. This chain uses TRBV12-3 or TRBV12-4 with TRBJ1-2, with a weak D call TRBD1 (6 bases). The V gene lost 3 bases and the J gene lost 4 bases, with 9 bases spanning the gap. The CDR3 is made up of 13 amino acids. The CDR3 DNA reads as TGTGCCAGCAGTTTTTCGGACAGCTATGGCTACACCTTC. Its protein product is CASSFSDSYGYTF.

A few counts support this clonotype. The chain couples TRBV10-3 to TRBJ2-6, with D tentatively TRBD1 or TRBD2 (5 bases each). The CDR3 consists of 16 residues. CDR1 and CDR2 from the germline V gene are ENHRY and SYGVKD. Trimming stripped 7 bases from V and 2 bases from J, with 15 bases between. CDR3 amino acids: CAITRGREPGANVLTF. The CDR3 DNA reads TGTGCCATCACCAGAGGCAGGGAGCCTGGGGCCAACGTCCTGACTTTC.

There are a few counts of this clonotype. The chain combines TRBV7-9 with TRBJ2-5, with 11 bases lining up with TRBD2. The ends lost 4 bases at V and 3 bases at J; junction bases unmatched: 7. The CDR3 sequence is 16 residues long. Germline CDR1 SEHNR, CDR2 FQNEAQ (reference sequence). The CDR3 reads CASSSSLAGGKETQYF. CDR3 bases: TGTGCCAGCAGCTCCTCTCTAGCGGGGGGAAAAGAGACCCAGTACTTC.

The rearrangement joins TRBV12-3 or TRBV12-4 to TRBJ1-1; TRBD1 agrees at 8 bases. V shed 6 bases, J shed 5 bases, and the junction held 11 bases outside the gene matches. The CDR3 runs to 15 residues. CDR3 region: CASRSTGGWATEAFF. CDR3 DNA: TGTGCCAGCAGGTCCACAGGGGGATGGGCGACTGAAGCTTTCTTT.

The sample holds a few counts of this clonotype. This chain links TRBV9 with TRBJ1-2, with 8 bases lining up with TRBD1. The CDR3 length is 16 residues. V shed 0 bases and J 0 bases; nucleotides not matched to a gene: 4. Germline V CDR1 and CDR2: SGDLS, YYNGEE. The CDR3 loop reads CASSVGQGASNYGYTF. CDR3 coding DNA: TGTGCCAGCAGCGTAGGCCAGGGGGCTTCTAACTATGGCTACACCTTC.

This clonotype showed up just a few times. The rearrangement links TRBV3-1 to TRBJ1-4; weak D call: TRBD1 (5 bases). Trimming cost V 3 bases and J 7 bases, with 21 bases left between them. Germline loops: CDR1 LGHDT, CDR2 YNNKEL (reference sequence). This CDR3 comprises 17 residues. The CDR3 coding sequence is TGTGCCAGCAGCCAGGCCGGGGGATACATGGTCGGTGAAAAACTGTTTTTT. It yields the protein CASSQAGGYMVGEKLFF. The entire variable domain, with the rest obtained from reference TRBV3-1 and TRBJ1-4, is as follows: DTAVSQTPKYLVTQMGNDKSIKCEQNLGHDTMYWYKQDSKKFLKIMFSYNNKELIINETVPNRFSPKSPDKAHLNLHINSLELGDSAVYFCASSQAGGYMVGEKLFFGSGTQLSVL.

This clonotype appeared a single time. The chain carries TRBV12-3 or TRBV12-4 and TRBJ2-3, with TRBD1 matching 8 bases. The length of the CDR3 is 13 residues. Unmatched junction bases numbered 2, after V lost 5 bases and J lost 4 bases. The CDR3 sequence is CASSHRGADTQYF. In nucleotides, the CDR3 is TGTGCCAGCAGTCACAGGGGGGCAGATACGCAGTATTTT.

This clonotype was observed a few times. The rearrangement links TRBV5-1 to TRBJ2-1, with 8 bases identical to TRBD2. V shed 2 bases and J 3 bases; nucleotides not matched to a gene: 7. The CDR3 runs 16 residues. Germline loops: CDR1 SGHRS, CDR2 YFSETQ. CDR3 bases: TGCGCCAGCAGCTTCCTAACTAGCGGCAACTACAATGAGCAGTTCTTC. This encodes CASSFLTSGNYNEQFF.

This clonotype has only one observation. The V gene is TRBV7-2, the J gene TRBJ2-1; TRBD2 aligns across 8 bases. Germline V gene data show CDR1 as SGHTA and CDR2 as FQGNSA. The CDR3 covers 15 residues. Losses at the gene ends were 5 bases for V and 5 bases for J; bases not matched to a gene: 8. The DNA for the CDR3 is TGTGCCAGCAGCGGAAGCGGGAGTATCAACAATGAGCAGTTCTTC. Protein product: CASSGSGSINNEQFF.

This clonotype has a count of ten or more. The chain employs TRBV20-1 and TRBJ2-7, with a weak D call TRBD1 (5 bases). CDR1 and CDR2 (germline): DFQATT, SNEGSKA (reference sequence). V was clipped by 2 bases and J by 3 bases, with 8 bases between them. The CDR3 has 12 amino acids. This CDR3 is CSARTRVYEQYF. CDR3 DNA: TGCAGTGCTAGAACCAGGGTCTACGAGCAGTACTTC.

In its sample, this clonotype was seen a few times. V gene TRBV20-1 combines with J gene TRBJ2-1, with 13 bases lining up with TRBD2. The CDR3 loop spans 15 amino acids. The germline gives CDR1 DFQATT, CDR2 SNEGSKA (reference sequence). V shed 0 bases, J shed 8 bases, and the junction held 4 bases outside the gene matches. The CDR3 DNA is TGCAGTGCTAGAGATTTGACTAGCGGGAGGCATGAGCAGTTCTTC. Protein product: CSARDLTSGRHEQFF.